These T cell receptor beta chains were read from a single sample in a study of cytomegalovirus exposure and HLA in healthy donors. Only in-frame clones appear in the TCRdb table, and some are missing; sequencing was by immunoSEQ multiplex PCR. Here the sample spans 120,000 to 150,000 clones, 73% being singletons. The sample taken for sequencing was PBMCs. The receptors here all came from a woman aged 40-49 years in good health and CMV-seronegative. Both conserved end residues are part of each CDR3. D genes are given only for firm matches. Not every row has a clone size; where given, it reads once, few, many or a size class.

v_gene: TRBV6-5; j_gene: TRBJ2-2; d_gene: TRBD2; abundance: few; CDR3aa: CASRSSGGTGELFF
v_gene: TRBV7-3; j_gene: TRBJ2-1; d_gene: NA; abundance: NA; CDR3aa: CASSPSGTNNLFF
v_gene: TRBV15; j_gene: TRBJ2-1; d_gene: NA; abundance: NA; CDR3aa: CATSKIKGINEQFF
v_gene: TRBV4-1; j_gene: TRBJ1-2; d_gene: NA; abundance: once; CDR3aa: CASSPSDSRANYGYTF
v_gene: TRBV9; j_gene: TRBJ2-5; d_gene: TRBD2; abundance: NA; CDR3aa: CASSPAGAQTQYF
v_gene: TRBV2; j_gene: TRBJ1-3; d_gene: NA; abundance: few; CDR3aa: CASSDPTRADSGNTIYF
v_gene: TRBV5-4; j_gene: TRBJ2-5; d_gene: NA; abundance: NA; CDR3aa: CASSLSGDPWETQYF
v_gene: TRBV4-3; j_gene: TRBJ1-1; d_gene: NA; abundance: few; CDR3aa: CASSQGPGMNTEAFF
v_gene: TRBV7-8; j_gene: TRBJ1-5; d_gene: TRBD1; abundance: NA; CDR3aa: CASSSKRTGRHQPQHF
v_gene: TRBV2; j_gene: TRBJ1-1; d_gene: NA; abundance: NA; CDR3aa: CASNLEDVSEAFF
v_gene: TRBV11-2; j_gene: TRBJ2-1; d_gene: TRBD2; abundance: NA; CDR3aa: CASSLRGERDNEQFF
v_gene: TRBV6-6; j_gene: TRBJ1-1; d_gene: TRBD1; abundance: NA; CDR3aa: CASSYPGTGFTAFF
v_gene: TRBV27; j_gene: TRBJ1-2; d_gene: NA; abundance: once; CDR3aa: CASSPSMSYGYTF
v_gene: TRBV5-1; j_gene: TRBJ2-3; d_gene: TRBD2; abundance: NA; CDR3aa: CASSPAGGGDTQYF
v_gene: TRBV13; j_gene: TRBJ1-4; d_gene: TRBD1; abundance: NA; CDR3aa: CASSLGGTGPNEKLFF
v_gene: TRBV5-1; j_gene: TRBJ2-1; d_gene: NA; abundance: NA; CDR3aa: CASASGGNNEQFF
v_gene: TRBV2; j_gene: TRBJ1-4; d_gene: NA; abundance: few; CDR3aa: CASSEQGGSNEKLFF
v_gene: TRBV7-8; j_gene: TRBJ2-5; d_gene: TRBD2; abundance: once; CDR3aa: CASSPRLAGGQETQYF
v_gene: TRBV7-8; j_gene: TRBJ2-1; d_gene: NA; abundance: NA; CDR3aa: CASSLDSIREQFF
v_gene: TRBV5-6; j_gene: TRBJ1-4; d_gene: TRBD1; abundance: few; CDR3aa: CASSLGGGGFEKLFF
v_gene: TRBV7-3; j_gene: TRBJ1-1; d_gene: NA; abundance: NA; CDR3aa: CASRPTGGTEAFF
v_gene: TRBV4-1; j_gene: TRBJ1-5; d_gene: NA; abundance: NA; CDR3aa: CASSQDQTGGQPQHF
v_gene: TRBV6-5; j_gene: TRBJ2-5; d_gene: NA; abundance: NA; CDR3aa: CASIEAGSRAQYF
v_gene: TRBV5-1; j_gene: TRBJ2-1; d_gene: NA; abundance: NA; CDR3aa: CASSLGGGRPQWGNEQFF
v_gene: TRBV19; j_gene: TRBJ2-1; d_gene: NA; abundance: NA; CDR3aa: CASSQLQGISYNEQFF
v_gene: TRBV4-2; j_gene: TRBJ1-3; d_gene: NA; abundance: NA; CDR3aa: CASSQDTKLWGGKPSGNTIYF
v_gene: TRBV7-3; j_gene: TRBJ2-5; d_gene: NA; abundance: NA; CDR3aa: CASSPRIGETQYF
v_gene: TRBV18; j_gene: TRBJ2-2; d_gene: NA; abundance: NA; CDR3aa: CASSPPGLAGGELFF
v_gene: TRBV4-1; j_gene: TRBJ2-4; d_gene: TRBD1; abundance: NA; CDR3aa: CASSQGGQGLAKNIQYF
v_gene: TRBV7-2; j_gene: TRBJ2-1; d_gene: NA; abundance: NA; CDR3aa: CASSLARELNEQFF
v_gene: TRBV4-2; j_gene: TRBJ1-1; d_gene: NA; abundance: few; CDR3aa: CASSQVRPGDTEAFF
v_gene: TRBV28; j_gene: TRBJ2-1; d_gene: TRBD1; abundance: NA; CDR3aa: CASSSPGDREIVEQFF
v_gene: TRBV4-1; j_gene: TRBJ2-2; d_gene: TRBD2; abundance: NA; CDR3aa: CASSRTSGGHTGELFF
v_gene: TRBV7-2; j_gene: TRBJ1-2; d_gene: NA; abundance: NA; CDR3aa: CASSLDRAGYTF
v_gene: TRBV6-6; j_gene: TRBJ2-7; d_gene: TRBD1; abundance: once; CDR3aa: CASSGQGQGPNEQYF
v_gene: TRBV7-2; j_gene: TRBJ2-1; d_gene: TRBD2; abundance: NA; CDR3aa: CASSLTGGDSYNEQFF
v_gene: TRBV13; j_gene: TRBJ2-7; d_gene: TRBD2; abundance: NA; CDR3aa: CASSLVDLAGGNEQYF
v_gene: TRBV6-1; j_gene: TRBJ2-2; d_gene: TRBD1; abundance: NA; CDR3aa: CASRRQGQTGELFF
v_gene: TRBV5-4; j_gene: TRBJ2-1; d_gene: TRBD1; abundance: NA; CDR3aa: CASSRDRGLNEQFF
v_gene: TRBV6-6; j_gene: TRBJ1-6; d_gene: NA; abundance: few; CDR3aa: CASSKDRNSPLHF
v_gene: TRBV6-5; j_gene: TRBJ2-1; d_gene: NA; abundance: NA; CDR3aa: CASSWGRNEQFF
v_gene: TRBV5-1; j_gene: TRBJ2-1; d_gene: NA; abundance: few; CDR3aa: CASSFSQGFYNEQFF
v_gene: TRBV7-2; j_gene: TRBJ1-5; d_gene: TRBD1; abundance: NA; CDR3aa: CASSLMTGNNQPQHF
v_gene: TRBV7-3; j_gene: TRBJ2-3; d_gene: TRBD2; abundance: once; CDR3aa: CASSYGTSRADTQYF
v_gene: TRBV28; j_gene: TRBJ2-3; d_gene: NA; abundance: NA; CDR3aa: CASRPDWTVGTDTQYF
v_gene: TRBV29-1; j_gene: TRBJ1-2; d_gene: NA; abundance: NA; CDR3aa: CSVGKGGANYGYTF